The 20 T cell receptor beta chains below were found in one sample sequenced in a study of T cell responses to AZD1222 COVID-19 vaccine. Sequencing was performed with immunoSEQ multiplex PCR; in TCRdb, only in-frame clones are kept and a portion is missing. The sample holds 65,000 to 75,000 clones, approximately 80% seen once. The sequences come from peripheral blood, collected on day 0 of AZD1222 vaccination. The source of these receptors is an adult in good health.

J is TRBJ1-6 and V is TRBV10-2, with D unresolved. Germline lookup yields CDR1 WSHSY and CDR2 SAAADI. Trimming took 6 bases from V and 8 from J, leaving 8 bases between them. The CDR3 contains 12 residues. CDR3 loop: CASSNDHSPLHF. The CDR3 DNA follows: TGCGCCAGCAGCAACGATCATTCACCCCTCCACTTT.

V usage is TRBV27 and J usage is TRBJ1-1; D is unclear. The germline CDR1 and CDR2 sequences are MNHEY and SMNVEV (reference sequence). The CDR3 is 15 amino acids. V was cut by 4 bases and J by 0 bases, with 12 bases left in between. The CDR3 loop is CASSSLRTMNTEAFF. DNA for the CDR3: TGTGCCAGCAGTTCCCTCAGGACCATGAACACTGAAGCTTTCTTT.

In nucleotides, the CDR3 is TGTGCCAGCTCACAAGCCGTTCAGGGCAACACCGGGGAGCTGTTTTTT. It yields the protein CASSQAVQGNTGELFF. The chain is built from TRBV18 and TRBJ2-2, with D possibly matching TRBD1 (5 bases). The V gene lost 4 bases and the J gene lost 2 bases, with 14 bases spanning the gap. This CDR3 is built from 16 residues. The germline V gene has CDR1 KGHSH and CDR2 LQKENI.

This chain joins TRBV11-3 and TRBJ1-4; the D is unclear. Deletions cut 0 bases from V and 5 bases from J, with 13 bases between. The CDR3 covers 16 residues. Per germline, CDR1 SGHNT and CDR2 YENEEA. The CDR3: CASSLDQGLGNEKLFF. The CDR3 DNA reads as TGTGCCAGCAGCTTAGATCAAGGTTTGGGCAATGAAAAACTGTTTTTT.

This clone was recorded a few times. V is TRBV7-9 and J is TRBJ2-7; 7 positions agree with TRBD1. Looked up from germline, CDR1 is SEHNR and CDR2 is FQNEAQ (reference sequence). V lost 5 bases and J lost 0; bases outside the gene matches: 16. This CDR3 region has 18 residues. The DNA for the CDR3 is TGTGCCAGCAGCGACCTCCGGGACAGTCATACAAGCTCCTACGAGCAGTACTTC. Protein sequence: CASSDLRDSHTSSYEQYF.

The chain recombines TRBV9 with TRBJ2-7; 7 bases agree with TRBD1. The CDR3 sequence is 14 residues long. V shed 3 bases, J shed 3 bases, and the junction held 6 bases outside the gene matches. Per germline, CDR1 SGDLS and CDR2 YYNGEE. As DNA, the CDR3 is TGTGCCAGCAGCGGGCGACAGGGCGGCTACGAGCAGTACTTC. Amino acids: CASSGRQGGYEQYF.

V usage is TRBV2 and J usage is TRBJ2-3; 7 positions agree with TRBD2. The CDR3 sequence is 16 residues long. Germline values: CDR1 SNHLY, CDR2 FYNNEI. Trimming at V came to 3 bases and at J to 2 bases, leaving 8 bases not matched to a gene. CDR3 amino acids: CASSDAHAGVTDTQYF. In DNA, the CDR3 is TGTGCCAGCAGTGACGCCCACGCGGGGGTCACAGATACGCAGTATTTT.

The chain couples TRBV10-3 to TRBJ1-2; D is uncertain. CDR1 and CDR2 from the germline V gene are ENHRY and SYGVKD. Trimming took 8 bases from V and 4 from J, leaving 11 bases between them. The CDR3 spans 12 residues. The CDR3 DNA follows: TGTGCCATCCTTCAATGGGGCTATGGCTACACCTTC. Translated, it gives CAILQWGYGYTF.

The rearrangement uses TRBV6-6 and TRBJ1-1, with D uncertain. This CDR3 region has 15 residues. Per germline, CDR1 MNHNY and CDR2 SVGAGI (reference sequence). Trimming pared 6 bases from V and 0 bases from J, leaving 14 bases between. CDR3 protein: CASSPRTGMNTEAFF. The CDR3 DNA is TGTGCCAGCAGCCCAAGGACGGGGATGAACACTGAAGCTTTCTTT.

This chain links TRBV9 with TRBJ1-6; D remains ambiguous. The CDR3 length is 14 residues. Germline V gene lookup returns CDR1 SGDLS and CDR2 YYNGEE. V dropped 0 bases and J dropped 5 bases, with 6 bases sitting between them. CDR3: CASSVATDNSPLHF. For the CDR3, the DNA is TGTGCCAGCAGCGTAGCTACAGATAATTCACCCCTCCACTTT. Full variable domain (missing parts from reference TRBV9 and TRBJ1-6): DSGVTQTPKHLITATGQRVTLRCSPRSGDLSVYWYQQSLDQGLQFLIQYYNGEERAKGNILERFSAQQFPDLHSELNLSSLELGDSALYFCASSVATDNSPLHFGNGTRLTVT.

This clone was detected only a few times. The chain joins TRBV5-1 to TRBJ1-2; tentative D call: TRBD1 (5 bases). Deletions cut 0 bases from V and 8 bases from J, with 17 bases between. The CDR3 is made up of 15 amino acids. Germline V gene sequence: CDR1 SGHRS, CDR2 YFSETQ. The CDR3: CASSLAPGTEGGYTF. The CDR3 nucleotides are TGCGCCAGCAGCTTGGCCCCCGGGACGGAGGGGGGCTACACCTTC.

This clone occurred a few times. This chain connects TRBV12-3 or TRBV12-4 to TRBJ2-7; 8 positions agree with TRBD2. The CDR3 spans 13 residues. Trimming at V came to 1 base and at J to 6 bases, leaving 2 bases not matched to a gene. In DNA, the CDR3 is TGTGCCAGCAGTTTAGGGCTAGCGGGCGAGCAGTACTTC. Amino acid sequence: CASSLGLAGEQYF.

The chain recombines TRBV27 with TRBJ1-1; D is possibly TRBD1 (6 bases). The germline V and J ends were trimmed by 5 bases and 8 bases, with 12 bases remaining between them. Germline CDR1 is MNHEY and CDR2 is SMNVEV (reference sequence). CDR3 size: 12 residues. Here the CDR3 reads CASSVPGGEAFF. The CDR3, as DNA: TGTGCCAGCAGTGTACCGGGGGGCGAAGCTTTCTTT.

CDR3: CASSVGGGVLLGQETQYF. For the CDR3, the DNA is TGTGCCAGCAGCGTAGGAGGTGGGGTATTGCTGGGACAAGAGACCCAGTACTTC. The chain uses TRBV9 and TRBJ2-5; D is unclear. Germline V CDR1 and CDR2: SGDLS, YYNGEE. This CDR3 comprises 18 residues. Trimming stripped 0 bases from V and 2 bases from J, with 20 bases between.

CDR3 nucleotides: TGTGCCAGCAGCTTGCGGGGCGAGCAGTACTTC. Encoded protein: CASSLRGEQYF. This sequence joins TRBV5-6 and TRBJ2-7; D perhaps matches TRBD2 (5 bases). Trimming took off 1 base at V and 6 bases at J, with 5 bases between the two ends. This CDR3 is built from 11 residues. Germline assignment: CDR1 SGHDT and CDR2 YYEEEE. Complete variable domain (other parts from reference TRBV5-6 and TRBJ2-7): DAGVTQSPTHLIKTRGQQVTLRCSPKSGHDTVSWYQQALGQGPQFIFQYYEEEERQRGNFPDRFSGHQFPNYSSELNVNALLLGDSALYLCASSLRGEQYFGPGTRLTVT.

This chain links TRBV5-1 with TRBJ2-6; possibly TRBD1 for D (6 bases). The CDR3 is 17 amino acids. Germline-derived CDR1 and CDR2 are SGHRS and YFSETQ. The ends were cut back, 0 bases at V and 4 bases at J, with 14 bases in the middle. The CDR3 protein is CASSLEVMGAGANVLTF. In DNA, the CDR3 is TGCGCCAGCAGCTTGGAAGTGATGGGGGCCGGGGCCAACGTCCTGACTTTC.

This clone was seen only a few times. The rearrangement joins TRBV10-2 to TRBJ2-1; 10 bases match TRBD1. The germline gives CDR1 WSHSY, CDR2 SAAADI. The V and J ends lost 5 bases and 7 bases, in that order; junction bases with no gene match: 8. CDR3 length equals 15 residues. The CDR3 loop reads CASSKGTGAGNEQFF. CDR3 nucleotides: TGCGCCAGCAGTAAGGGGACAGGGGCGGGGAATGAGCAGTTCTTC.

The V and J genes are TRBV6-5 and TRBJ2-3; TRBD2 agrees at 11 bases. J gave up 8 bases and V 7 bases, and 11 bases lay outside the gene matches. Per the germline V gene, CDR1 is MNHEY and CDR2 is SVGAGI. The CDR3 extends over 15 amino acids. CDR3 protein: CASTLGSGGAGTQYF. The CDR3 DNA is TGTGCCAGCACCTTGGGTAGCGGGGGGGCCGGTACGCAGTATTTT.

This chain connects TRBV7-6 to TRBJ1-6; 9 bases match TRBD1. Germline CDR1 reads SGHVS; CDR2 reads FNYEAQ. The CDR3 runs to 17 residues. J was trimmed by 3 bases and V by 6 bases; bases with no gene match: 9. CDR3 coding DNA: TGTGCCAGCAGTTCGGGACAGGGTTCGGTCTATAATTCACCCCTCCACTTT. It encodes CASSSGQGSVYNSPLHF.

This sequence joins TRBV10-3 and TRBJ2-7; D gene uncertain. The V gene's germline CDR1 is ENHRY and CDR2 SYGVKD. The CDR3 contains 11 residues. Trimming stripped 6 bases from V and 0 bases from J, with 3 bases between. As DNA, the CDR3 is TGTGCCATCAGCTCCTCCTACGAGCAGTACTTC. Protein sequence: CAISSSYEQYF.